This entry lists 21 T cell receptor beta chains sequenced from one sample in a study of blood T cell repertoires in COVID-19. Clones were sequenced by immunoSEQ multiplex PCR, and TCRdb holds only the in-frame ones, with some missing. The profile covers more than 110,000 clones, with about 80% appearing a single time and approximately 5.8% taken by the ten largest. The specimen was peripheral blood. These receptors were taken from a human donor in a cohort sampled during active COVID-19.

The genes are TRBV6-5 and TRBJ1-1, with D perhaps TRBD1 (6 bases). Germline lookup yields CDR1 MNHEY and CDR2 SVGAGI. V lost 6 bases and J 0 bases, leaving 11 bases between the germline ends. This CDR3 region has 14 residues. The CDR3 is CASSGQRMNTEAFF. The CDR3 nucleotides read TGTGCCAGCAGCGGACAGCGGATGAACACTGAAGCTTTCTTT.

V and J are TRBV5-4 and TRBJ2-7; 8 bases map to TRBD1. The CDR3 is 15 amino acids. V trimming: 4 bases; J trimming: 3 bases; junction bases outside the gene matches: 9. CDR1 SGHNT and CDR2 YYREEE come from the germline V gene (reference sequence). The CDR3 DNA follows: TGTGCCAGCAGCGGGGCTCAGGGGGCGATCTACGAGCAGTACTTC. Its protein product is CASSGAQGAIYEQYF. Using reference TRBV5-4 and TRBJ2-7 for the parts outside the CDR3, the full variable domain is ETGVTQSPTHLIKTRGQQVTLRCSSQSGHNTVSWYQQALGQGPQFIFQYYREEENGRGNFPPRFSGLQFPNYSSELNVNALELDDSALYLCASSGAQGAIYEQYFGPGTRLTVT.

The chain employs TRBV5-1 and TRBJ2-1; D is possibly TRBD2 (6 bases). The CDR3 extends over 14 amino acids. V was clipped by 3 bases and J by 8 bases, with 15 bases between them. CDR1 and CDR2 (germline): SGHRS, YFSETQ. CDR3 region: CASSSVGLEYEQFF. The CDR3 DNA follows: TGCGCCAGCAGCTCTGTGGGACTGGAGTATGAGCAGTTCTTC.

This chain links TRBV12-3 or TRBV12-4 with TRBJ2-4; 8 nucleotides line up with TRBD1. This CDR3 is 12 amino acids long. J gave up 8 bases and V 8 bases, and 5 bases lay outside the gene matches. The CDR3 DNA follows: TGTGCCAGCCGATCGGACAGGGACATTCAGTACTTC. It translates to CASRSDRDIQYF.

In this sample, this clone turned up once. This rearrangement joins TRBV19 to TRBJ2-3, with 8 bases fitting TRBD2. J lost 3 bases, V lost 1 base, and 6 bases had no gene match. CDR1 LNHDA and CDR2 SQIVND come from the germline V gene (reference sequence). This CDR3 has 16 residues. Written as DNA, the CDR3 is TGTGCCAGTAGTATAGGTGCGGGGGGCGGGACAGATACGCAGTATTTT. Its translation: CASSIGAGGGTDTQYF. Supplemented by reference TRBV19 and TRBJ2-3, the full variable domain reads DGGITQSPKYLFRKEGQNVTLSCEQNLNHDAMYWYRQDPGQGLRLIYYSQIVNDFQKGDIAEGYSVSREKKESFPLTVTSAQKNPTAFYLCASSIGAGGGTDTQYFGPGTRLTVL.

This chain links TRBV5-1 with TRBJ2-3; TRBD2 matches 14 bases. V dropped 3 bases and J dropped 1; count of bases not matched to a gene: 7. This CDR3 has 18 residues. Germline CDR1 and CDR2: SGHRS and YFSETQ. Here the CDR3 DNA reads TGCGCCAGCAGCTATGGACTAGCGGGGGGCGGGGGCACAGATACGCAGTATTTT. This encodes CASSYGLAGGGGTDTQYF.

This chain connects TRBV7-2 to TRBJ1-2; D might be TRBD1 (5 bases). Trimming stripped 2 bases from V and 4 bases from J, with 11 bases between. CDR1 is SGHTA, CDR2 FQGNSA, per germline. The CDR3 has 14 amino acids. The CDR3 nucleotides read TGTGCCAGCAGCTTATCCGCAGGGTCCTATGGCTACACCTTC. Encoded protein: CASSLSAGSYGYTF.

The chain is built from TRBV3-1 (or the pseudogene TRBV3-2) and TRBJ2-7; tentatively, D is TRBD2 (5 bases). The CDR3 has 12 residues. V dropped 5 bases and J dropped 3 bases, with 8 bases sitting between them. Germline V gives CDR1 LGHDT, CDR2 YNNKEL (reference sequence). The CDR3 DNA reads TGTGCCAGCAGCGACGGGATCTACGAGCAGTACTTC. Its protein is CASSDGIYEQYF.

The chain links TRBV7-8 to TRBJ2-2; TRBD1 might be the D (5 bases). The CDR3 sequence is 15 residues long. Germline CDR1 reads SGHVS; CDR2 reads FQNEAQ. V lost 1 base and J lost 2, with 8 bases in between. The CDR3 is CASSLVQVNTGELFF. The DNA for the CDR3 is TGTGCCAGCAGCTTAGTACAGGTTAACACCGGGGAGCTGTTTTTT. Variable domain in full (rest from reference TRBV7-8 and TRBJ2-2): GAGVSQSPRYKVAKRGQDVALRCDPISGHVSLFWYQQALGQGPEFLTYFQNEAQLDKSGLPSDRFFAERPEGSVSTLKIQRTQQEDSAVYLCASSLVQVNTGELFFGEGSRLTVL.

The V gene is TRBV10-3, the J gene TRBJ2-3; 12 bases map to TRBD1. The germline V gene has CDR1 ENHRY and CDR2 SYGVKD. J was trimmed by 0 bases and V by 2 bases; bases with no gene match: 15. The CDR3 runs 21 residues. The CDR3 loop reads CAISEPTGTGGDTSSTDTQYF. CDR3 in DNA: TGTGCCATCAGTGAGCCAACCGGGACAGGGGGCGACACCTCTAGCACAGATACGCAGTATTTT.

V usage is TRBV29-1 and J usage is TRBJ1-1; D gene uncertain. CDR1 is SQVTM and CDR2 is ANQGSEA in the germline V gene. The germline V and J ends were trimmed by 6 bases and 5 bases, with 16 bases remaining between them. This CDR3 is built from 13 residues. The CDR3 region has the DNA TGCAGCGTGGCCGCGGTAGGTGGAACTGAAGCTTTCTTT. Encoded protein: CSVAAVGGTEAFF.

V usage is TRBV28 and J usage is TRBJ1-2; D is unresolved. CDR1 is MDHEN, CDR2 SYDVKM, per germline. The CDR3 loop spans 16 amino acids. Trimming removed 5 bases at V and 8 bases at J, with 24 bases between. The chain's CDR3 is CASSPPLGRLGGGYTF. CDR3 DNA sequence: TGTGCCAGCAGTCCACCACTCGGGAGGCTCGGTGGGGGCTACACCTTC.

The V gene is TRBV18, the J gene TRBJ2-2, with 12 bases aligning to TRBD2. The CDR3 is 18 amino acids. Germline lookup yields CDR1 KGHSH and CDR2 LQKENI. The trim removed 3 bases at V and 4 bases at J, leaving 9 bases unmatched. For the CDR3, the DNA is TGTGCCAGCTCACCGCGCTCTAGCGGGGGGGCCGTCACCGGGGAGCTGTTTTTT. Protein sequence: CASSPRSSGGAVTGELFF.

The chain has TRBV3-1 (or the pseudogene TRBV3-2) and TRBJ2-7, with 9 bases identical to TRBD2. This CDR3 spans 14 amino acids. With V trimmed by 1 base and J by 6 bases, 4 bases remained unmatched. Germline V gives CDR1 LGHDT, CDR2 YNNKEL (reference sequence). CDR3 protein: CASSQAGLAGEQYF. Here the CDR3 DNA reads TGTGCCAGCAGCCAAGCGGGACTAGCAGGCGAGCAGTACTTC.

The V and J genes are TRBV18 and TRBJ1-4, with D perhaps matching TRBD1 (6 bases). This CDR3 is built from 14 residues. Germline V gene sequence: CDR1 KGHSH, CDR2 LQKENI. Between the trimmed V and J ends, which lost 1 base and 7 bases, there was a span of 10 bases. CDR3 DNA sequence: TGTGCCAGCTCACCACAGGCAGGGGTTGAAAAACTGTTTTTT. As protein: CASSPQAGVEKLFF. The variable domain in full, with the rest retrieved from reference TRBV18 and TRBJ1-4, is NAGVMQNPRHLVRRRGQEARLRCSPMKGHSHVYWYRQLPEEGLKFMVYLQKENIIDESGMPKERFSAEFPKEGPSILRIQQVVRGDSAAYFCASSPQAGVEKLFFGSGTQLSVL.

This clone was detected only a few times. The J gene is TRBJ2-7, the V gene TRBV6-6, with 8 nucleotides matching TRBD1. With 2 bases clipped from V and 7 bases from J, the junction kept 7 bases outside the gene matches. The CDR3 runs 14 residues. The germline V gene encodes CDR1 MNHNY and CDR2 SVGAGI (reference sequence). CDR3 region: CASSYLQGAGEQYF. As DNA, the CDR3 is TGTGCCAGCAGTTACCTCCAGGGGGCGGGAGAGCAGTACTTC.

This chain uses TRBV11-2 with TRBJ2-3, with TRBD2 as a possible D gene (7 bases). The CDR3 has 15 amino acids. The germline gives CDR1 SGHAT, CDR2 FQNNGV. V was pared by 6 bases and J by 2 bases, with 15 bases between. As DNA, the CDR3 is TGTGCCAGCAGTAAACGGGGGGCCCTCACAGATACGCAGTATTTT. Protein: CASSKRGALTDTQYF.

The gene calls are TRBV5-1 and TRBJ1-1, with D tentatively TRBD1 (5 bases). CDR1 is SGHRS and CDR2 is YFSETQ in the germline V gene. The CDR3 contains 16 residues. V was cut by 4 bases and J by 3 bases, with 19 bases left in between. CDR3 residues: CASSRIGAARDTEAFF. The CDR3 bases are TGCGCCAGCAGCCGAATTGGTGCAGCCAGGGACACTGAAGCTTTCTTT.

V gene TRBV15 combines with J gene TRBJ2-3; 7 bases are shared with TRBD2. This CDR3 is built from 16 residues. The V gene's germline CDR1 is LNHNV and CDR2 YYDKDF (reference sequence). Trimming took 0 bases from V and 7 from J; bases not matched to a gene: 10. The CDR3 nucleotides are TGTGCCACCAGCAGAGATCTCGTAGAGAGCGGGAATACGCAGTATTTT. Translated: CATSRDLVESGNTQYF.

V and J are TRBV10-1 and TRBJ2-3, with TRBD1 identical over 7 bases. The CDR3 has 16 amino acids. From germline, CDR1 is WNHNN and CDR2 SYGVQD (reference sequence). J was trimmed by 3 bases and V by 5 bases; bases with no gene match: 11. CDR3 sequence reads: CASSWKGGRLTDTQYF. As DNA, the CDR3 is TGCGCCAGCAGTTGGAAAGGGGGCAGGTTGACAGATACGCAGTATTTT.

V and J are TRBV24-1 and TRBJ1-5; D is ambiguous. The germline V gene has CDR1 KGHDR and CDR2 SFDVKD. Between the trimmed V and J ends, which lost 5 bases and 6 bases, there was a span of 10 bases. This CDR3 is built from 13 residues. The CDR3 reads CATSANRGQPQHF. CDR3 sequence (DNA): TGTGCCACCAGTGCCAACCGCGGTCAGCCCCAGCATTTT.